The following is a TCR beta chain sequence with its context. Method: immunoSEQ multiplex PCR; TCRdb's copy keeps in-frame clones and lacks some. The repertoire holds around 280,000 clones, approximately 86% seen once, with roughly 1.3% in the top ten. This sample is part of a study of blood T cell repertoires in COVID-19. V was clipped by 3 bases and J by 3 bases, with 8 bases between them. Per the germline V gene, CDR1 is KGHSH and CDR2 is LQKENI. The CDR3 spans 13 residues. V is TRBV18 and J is TRBJ1-1; D gene ambiguous. Sequenced: peripheral blood. The clonotype comes from a man aged 70 or older with acute or convalescent COVID-19. CDR3 nucleotides: TGTGCCAGCTCACCGCAGCGGGACACTGAAGCTTTCTTT. It yields the protein CASSPQRDTEAFF.